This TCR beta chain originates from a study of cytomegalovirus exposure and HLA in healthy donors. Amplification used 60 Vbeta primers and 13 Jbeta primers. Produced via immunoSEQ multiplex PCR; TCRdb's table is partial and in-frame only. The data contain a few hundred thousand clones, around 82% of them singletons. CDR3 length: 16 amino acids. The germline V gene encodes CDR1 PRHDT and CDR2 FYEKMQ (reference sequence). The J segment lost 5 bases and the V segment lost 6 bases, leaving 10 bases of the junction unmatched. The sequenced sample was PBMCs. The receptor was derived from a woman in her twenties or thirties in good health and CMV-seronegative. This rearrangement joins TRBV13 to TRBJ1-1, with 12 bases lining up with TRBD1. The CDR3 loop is CASSSGTGGVETEAFF. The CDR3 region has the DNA TGTGCCAGCAGTTCAGGGACAGGGGGCGTTGAGACTGAAGCTTTCTTT.